This T cell receptor (beta chain) was identified in a study of cytomegalovirus exposure and HLA in healthy donors. Study in general: The approximately 100 million unique TCR beta sequences, from roughly 180 million T cells, were found by an earlier analysis.

This PCR relied on a set of 60 Vbeta primers and 13 Jbeta primers. This table comes from immunoSEQ multiplex PCR, and its TCRdb copy is limited to in-frame clones, with some not included. Of around 67,000 clones in the sample, approximately 78% were seen once. With 3 bases removed from V and 3 bases from J, the gap between germline ends came to 9 bases. The CDR3 runs to 14 residues. Germline lookup yields CDR1 MNHNS and CDR2 SASEGT. The genes are TRBV6-1 and TRBJ1-5; maybe TRBD1 (6 bases). This receptor was taken from a man in his late teens or twenties in good health and CMV-seropositive. Input material: PBMCs. CDR3 loop: CASSEGHLNQPQHF. Written as DNA, the CDR3 is TGTGCCAGCAGTGAGGGACATCTCAATCAGCCCCAGCATTTT.